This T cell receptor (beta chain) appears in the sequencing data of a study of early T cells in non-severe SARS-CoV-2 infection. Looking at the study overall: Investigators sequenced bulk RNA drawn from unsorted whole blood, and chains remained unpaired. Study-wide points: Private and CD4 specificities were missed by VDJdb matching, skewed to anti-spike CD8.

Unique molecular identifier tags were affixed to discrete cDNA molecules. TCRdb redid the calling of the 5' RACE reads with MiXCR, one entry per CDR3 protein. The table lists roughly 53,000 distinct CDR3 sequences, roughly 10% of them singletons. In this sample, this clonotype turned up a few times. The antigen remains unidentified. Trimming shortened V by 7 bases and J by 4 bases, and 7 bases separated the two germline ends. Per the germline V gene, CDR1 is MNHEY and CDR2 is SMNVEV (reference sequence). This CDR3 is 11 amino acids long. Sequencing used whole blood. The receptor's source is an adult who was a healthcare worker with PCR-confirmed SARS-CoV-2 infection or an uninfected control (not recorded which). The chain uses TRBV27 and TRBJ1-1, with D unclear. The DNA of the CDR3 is TGTGCCAGCAAGTCGGTCACTGAAGCTTTCTTT. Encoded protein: CASKSVTEAFF.